Listed below are T cell receptor beta chains from one sample, sequenced in a study of cytotoxic CD8 clonotypes in ibrutinib-treated CLL. The data were produced by immunoSEQ multiplex PCR, yet TCRdb's version contains in-frame clones alone and is incomplete. Among 45,000 to 50,000 clones listed, approximately 50% were seen once. Sequenced material: PBMCs, taken after 12 months of ibrutinib treatment. These receptors were collected from a human donor with chronic lymphocytic leukemia. Each CDR3 is given with its conserved first and last residue. The D gene is left open where the match is weak. A row's size may be missing; if present it is once, few, many or a size class.

j_call	d_call	cdr3_length	v_call	clone_size	cdr3_aa	cdr3_nt
TRBJ2-3	NA	16	TRBV4-2	NA	CASSQERPGPTDTQYF	TGTGCCAGCAGCCAAGAACGGCCCGGGCCCACAGATACGCAGTATTTT
TRBJ1-6	NA	16	TRBV4-1	few	CASSQDLPTGYSPLHF	TGCGCCAGCAGCCAAGATCTACCCACAGGGTACTCACCCCTCCACTTT
TRBJ2-3	NA	14	TRBV5-6	NA	CASRYLTSTDTQYF	TGTGCCAGCAGGTATCTGACTAGCACAGATACGCAGTATTTT
TRBJ2-7	TRBD2	14	TRBV5-1	NA	CASSRLAGDLEQYF	TGCGCCAGCAGTCGACTAGCGGGAGATCTCGAGCAGTACTTC
TRBJ1-2	NA	12	TRBV7-2	NA	CASSLNRDGYTF	TGTGCCAGCAGTCTTAACCGGGATGGCTACACCTTC
TRBJ2-1	TRBD2	16	TRBV5-1	few	CASSPGLAGLGNEQFF	TGCGCCAGCAGCCCGGGACTAGCGGGATTGGGCAATGAGCAGTTCTTC
TRBJ2-7	NA	14	TRBV27	NA	CASSLSYNSYEQYF	TGTGCCAGCAGCCTCAGCTATAACTCCTACGAGCAGTACTTC
TRBJ2-7	TRBD2	16	TRBV4-1	NA	CASSQDQASGGYEQYF	TGCGCCAGCAGCCAAGATCAGGCTAGCGGAGGCTACGAGCAGTACTTC
TRBJ2-1	NA	14	TRBV5-1	NA	CASSPLDTLGEQFF	TGCGCCAGCAGCCCCTTGGACACCTTGGGGGAGCAGTTCTTC
TRBJ2-4	NA	12	TRBV6-1	NA	CASSEELNIQYF	TGTGCCAGCAGTGAAGAATTGAACATTCAGTACTTC
TRBJ2-3	TRBD2	13	TRBV5-1	NA	CASRSGGTDTQYF	TGCGCCAGCAGGAGCGGGGGCACAGATACGCAGTATTTT
TRBJ1-1	TRBD1	14	TRBV18	NA	CASSPQGATTEAFF	TGTGCCAGCTCACCACAGGGGGCGACCACTGAAGCTTTCTTT
TRBJ2-7	NA	12	TRBV7-9	NA	CASSYTESSKYF	TGTGCCAGCAGCTATACAGAGTCGTCCAAGTACTTC
TRBJ2-7	TRBD2	14	TRBV18	NA	CASSDTSGRSEQYF	TGTGCCAGCTCAGATACGAGCGGGAGAAGCGAGCAGTACTTC
TRBJ2-7	TRBD1	12	TRBV5-4	many	CASSDRGYEQYF	TGTGCCAGCAGTGACAGGGGCTACGAGCAGTACTTC
TRBJ1-4	NA	13	TRBV28	once	CASSPLEAGKLFF	TGTGCCAGCAGTCCCCTCGAGGCTGGAAAACTGTTTTTT
TRBJ2-7	NA	17	TRBV7-8	NA	CASSLVAAGRGSYEQYF	TGTGCCAGCAGCTTAGTCGCTGCCGGGCGCGGCTCCTACGAGCAGTACTTC
TRBJ1-1	TRBD1	16	TRBV19	once	CASSRGTGARGTEAFF	TGTGCCAGTAGTAGGGGGACAGGGGCTCGGGGCACTGAAGCTTTCTTT
TRBJ1-1	NA	13	TRBV7-9	NA	CASSLPVDTEAFF	TGTGCCAGCAGCCTCCCAGTTGACACTGAAGCTTTCTTT
TRBJ2-5	TRBD2	16	TRBV5-1	NA	CASSLSSGGIWETQYF	TGCGCCAGCAGCTTATCTAGCGGGGGGATTTGGGAGACCCAGTACTTC
TRBJ1-3	NA	13	TRBV25-1	NA	CASSEPGADTIYF	TGTGCCAGCAGTGAACCAGGGGCGGACACCATATATTTT
TRBJ1-2	TRBD1	13	TRBV28	many	CASSLEGARGYTF	TGTGCCAGCAGTTTGGAGGGGGCGCGGGGCTACACCTTC
TRBJ2-1	TRBD2	17	TRBV9	NA	CASSAPGGIQIPHEQFF	TGTGCCAGCAGCGCCCCCGGGGGGATCCAAATCCCCCATGAGCAGTTCTTC
TRBJ2-1	NA	15	TRBV7-9	NA	CASSLGLLPYNEQFF	TGTGCCAGCAGCTTAGGGCTCTTACCCTACAATGAGCAGTTCTTC
TRBJ1-1	NA	15	TRBV5-6	NA	CASSLRPAGNTEAFF	TGTGCCAGCAGCTTGCGGCCGGCAGGAAACACTGAAGCTTTCTTT
TRBJ2-5	NA	14	TRBV28	NA	CASSPGLEQETQYF	TGTGCCAGCAGCCCCGGACTCGAACAAGAGACCCAGTACTTC
TRBJ1-2	NA	10	TRBV19	NA	CASNFYGYTF	TGTGCCAGTAACTTTTATGGCTACACCTTC
TRBJ2-1	NA	15	TRBV15	NA	CATSRVSGSGNEQFF	TGTGCCACCAGCAGAGTCTCGGGTTCGGGGAATGAGCAGTTCTTC
TRBJ1-6	TRBD1	14	TRBV5-1	few	CASSRTGGDSPLHF	TGCGCCAGCAGCCGGACAGGGGGTGATTCACCCCTCCACTTT
TRBJ1-2	TRBD1	15	TRBV14	few	CASSQLDRGSYGYTF	TGTGCCAGCAGCCAACTAGACAGGGGTTCCTATGGCTACACCTTC
TRBJ2-7	NA	12	TRBV5-1	few	CASSFRENEQYF	TGCGCCAGCAGCTTCAGGGAAAACGAGCAGTACTTC
TRBJ1-2	NA	13	TRBV19	NA	CATRTGPSGGYTF	TGTGCCACAAGAACAGGGCCCTCCGGGGGCTACACCTTC
TRBJ2-7	TRBD2	14	TRBV29-1	NA	CSIIGASGSYEQYF	TGCAGCATTATCGGGGCTAGCGGGAGCTACGAGCAGTACTTC